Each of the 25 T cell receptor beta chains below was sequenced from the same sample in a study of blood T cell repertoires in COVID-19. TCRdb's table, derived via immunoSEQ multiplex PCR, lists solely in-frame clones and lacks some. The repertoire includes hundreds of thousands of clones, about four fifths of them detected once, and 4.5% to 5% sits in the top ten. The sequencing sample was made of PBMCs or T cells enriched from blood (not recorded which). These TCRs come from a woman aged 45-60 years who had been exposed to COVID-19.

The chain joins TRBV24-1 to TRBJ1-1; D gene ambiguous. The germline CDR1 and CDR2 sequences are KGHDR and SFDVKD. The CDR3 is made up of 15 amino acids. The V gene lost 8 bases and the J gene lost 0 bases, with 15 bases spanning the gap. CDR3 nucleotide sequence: TGTGCCACCATCGAGGCAGCTTCGGTGAACACTGAAGCTTTCTTT. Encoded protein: CATIEAASVNTEAFF.

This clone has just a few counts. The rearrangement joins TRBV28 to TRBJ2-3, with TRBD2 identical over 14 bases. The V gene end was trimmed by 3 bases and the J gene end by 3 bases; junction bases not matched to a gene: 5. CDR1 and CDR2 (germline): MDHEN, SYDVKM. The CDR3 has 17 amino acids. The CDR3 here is CASSFGLAGGSTDTQYF. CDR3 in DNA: TGTGCCAGCAGTTTCGGACTAGCGGGGGGAAGTACAGATACGCAGTATTTT.

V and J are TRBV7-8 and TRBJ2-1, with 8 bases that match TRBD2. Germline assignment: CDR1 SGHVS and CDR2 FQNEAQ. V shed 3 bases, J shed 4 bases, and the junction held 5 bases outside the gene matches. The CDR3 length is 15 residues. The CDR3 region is CASSFSGGGYNEQFF. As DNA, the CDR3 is TGTGCCAGCAGCTTCTCGGGGGGGGGTTACAATGAGCAGTTCTTC.

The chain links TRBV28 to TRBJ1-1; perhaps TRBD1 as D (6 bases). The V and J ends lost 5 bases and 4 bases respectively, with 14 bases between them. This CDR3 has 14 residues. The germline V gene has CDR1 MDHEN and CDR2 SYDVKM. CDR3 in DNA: TGTGCCAGCAGTGCCTCACAGGGAGTCACTGAAGCTTTCTTT. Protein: CASSASQGVTEAFF.

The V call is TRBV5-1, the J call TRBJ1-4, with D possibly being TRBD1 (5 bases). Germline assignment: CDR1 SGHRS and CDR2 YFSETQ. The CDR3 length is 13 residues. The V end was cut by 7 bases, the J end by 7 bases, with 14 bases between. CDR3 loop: CASGAGLGEKLFF. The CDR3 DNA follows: TGCGCCAGCGGCGCAGGGCTAGGTGAAAAACTGTTTTTT.

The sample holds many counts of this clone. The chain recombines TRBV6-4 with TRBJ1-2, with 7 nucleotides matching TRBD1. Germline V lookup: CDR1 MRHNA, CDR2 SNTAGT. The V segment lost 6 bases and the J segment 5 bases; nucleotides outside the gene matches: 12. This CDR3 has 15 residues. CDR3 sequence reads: CASSETGEGAYGYTF. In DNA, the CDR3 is TGTGCCAGCAGCGAAACAGGGGAAGGGGCTTATGGCTACACCTTC.

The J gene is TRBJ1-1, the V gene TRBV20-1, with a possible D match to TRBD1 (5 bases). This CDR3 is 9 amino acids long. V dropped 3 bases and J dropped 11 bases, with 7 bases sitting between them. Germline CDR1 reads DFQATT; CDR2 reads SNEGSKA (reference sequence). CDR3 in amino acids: CSAREGAFF. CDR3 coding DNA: TGCAGTGCTAGGGAGGGGGCTTTCTTT.

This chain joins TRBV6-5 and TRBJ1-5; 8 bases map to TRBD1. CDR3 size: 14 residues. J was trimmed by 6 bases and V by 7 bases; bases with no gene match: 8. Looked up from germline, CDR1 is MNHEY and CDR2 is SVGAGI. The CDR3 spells CASTGDRGVQPQHF. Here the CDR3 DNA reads TGTGCCAGCACCGGAGACAGGGGTGTTCAGCCCCAGCATTTT.

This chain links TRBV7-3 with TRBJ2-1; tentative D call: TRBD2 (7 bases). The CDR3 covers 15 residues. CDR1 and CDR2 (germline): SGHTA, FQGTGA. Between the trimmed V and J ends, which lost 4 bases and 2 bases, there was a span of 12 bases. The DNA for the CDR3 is TGTGCCAGCAGCTCCCTCGGGGGGCCCTACAATGAGCAGTTCTTC. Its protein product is CASSSLGGPYNEQFF.

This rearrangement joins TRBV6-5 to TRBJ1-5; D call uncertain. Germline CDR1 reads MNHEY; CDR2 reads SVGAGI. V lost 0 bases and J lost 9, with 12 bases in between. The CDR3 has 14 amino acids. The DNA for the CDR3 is TGTGCCAGCAGTTACTCGAAGGTGGAGGGGCCCCAGCATTTT. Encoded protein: CASSYSKVEGPQHF.

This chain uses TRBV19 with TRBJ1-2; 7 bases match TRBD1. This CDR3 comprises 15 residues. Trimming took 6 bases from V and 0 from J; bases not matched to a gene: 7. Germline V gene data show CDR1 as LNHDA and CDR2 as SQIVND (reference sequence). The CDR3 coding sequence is TGTGCCAGTAGCCAAAGGACAGGACCTAACTATGGCTACACCTTC. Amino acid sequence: CASSQRTGPNYGYTF.

The CDR3 region is CASSEATGGNYGYTF. The CDR3 nucleotides are TGTGCCAGCAGTGAAGCGACAGGGGGCAACTATGGCTACACCTTC. J is TRBJ1-2 and V is TRBV6-1; 10 nucleotides agree with TRBD1. Losses at the gene ends were 0 bases for V and 2 bases for J; bases not matched to a gene: 0. The CDR3 consists of 15 residues. Germline V gives CDR1 MNHNS, CDR2 SASEGT.

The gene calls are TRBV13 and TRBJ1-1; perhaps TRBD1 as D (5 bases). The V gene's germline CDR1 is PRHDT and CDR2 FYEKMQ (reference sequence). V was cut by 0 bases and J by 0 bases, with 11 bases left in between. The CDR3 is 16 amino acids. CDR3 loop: CASSLGRGVMNTEAFF. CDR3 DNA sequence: TGTGCCAGCAGCTTAGGGCGGGGGGTGATGAACACTGAAGCTTTCTTT.

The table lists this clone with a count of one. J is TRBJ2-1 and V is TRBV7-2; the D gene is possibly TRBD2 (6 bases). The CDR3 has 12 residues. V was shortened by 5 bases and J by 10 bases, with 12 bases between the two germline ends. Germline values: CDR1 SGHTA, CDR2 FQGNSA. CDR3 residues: CASSMGLREQFF. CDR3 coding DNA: TGTGCCAGCAGCATGGGACTCCGAGAGCAGTTCTTC.

The CDR3 loop reads CASSQTVRYYEKLFF. CDR3 sequence (DNA): TGTGCCAGCAGCCAAACAGTCAGATACTATGAAAAACTGTTTTTT. V gene TRBV14 combines with J gene TRBJ1-4, with D uncertain. CDR1 is SGHDN, CDR2 FVKESK, per germline. The V and J ends lost 2 bases and 6 bases respectively, with 13 bases between them. The CDR3 extends over 15 amino acids.

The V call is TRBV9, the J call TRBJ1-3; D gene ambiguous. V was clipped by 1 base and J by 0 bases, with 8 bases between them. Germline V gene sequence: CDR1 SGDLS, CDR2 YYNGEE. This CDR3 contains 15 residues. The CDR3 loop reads CASSVTGVSGNTIYF. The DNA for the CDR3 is TGTGCCAGCAGCGTAACCGGTGTCTCTGGAAACACCATATATTTT.

CDR3 nucleotides: TGTGCCAGCTCACCTCTCTGGACAGGGGACTATGGCTACACCTTC. Translated: CASSPLWTGDYGYTF. The chain links TRBV18 to TRBJ1-2, with 9 nucleotides matching TRBD1. The germline CDR1 and CDR2 sequences are KGHSH and LQKENI. Unmatched junction bases numbered 5, after V lost 3 bases and J lost 3 bases. The CDR3 is made up of 15 amino acids.

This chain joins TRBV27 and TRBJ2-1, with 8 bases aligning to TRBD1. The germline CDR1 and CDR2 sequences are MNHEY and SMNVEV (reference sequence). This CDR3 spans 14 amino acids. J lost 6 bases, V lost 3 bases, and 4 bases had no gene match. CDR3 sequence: CASSFGQGSNEQFF. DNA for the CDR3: TGTGCCAGCAGTTTCGGACAGGGAAGCAATGAGCAGTTCTTC.

CDR3 sequence (DNA): TGCGCCAGCAGTGAGTCGATGCGGGGGGCAATCTACGAGCAGTACTTC. Its protein is CASSESMRGAIYEQYF. The rearrangement links TRBV10-2 to TRBJ2-7, with 8 bases aligning to TRBD2. CDR3 size: 16 residues. Trimming at V came to 0 bases and at J to 3 bases, leaving 7 bases not matched to a gene. From germline, CDR1 is WSHSY and CDR2 SAAADI.

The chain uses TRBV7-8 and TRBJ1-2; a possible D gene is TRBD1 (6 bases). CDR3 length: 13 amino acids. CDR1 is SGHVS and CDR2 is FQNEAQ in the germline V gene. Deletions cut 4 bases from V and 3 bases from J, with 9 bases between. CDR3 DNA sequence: TGTGCCAGCAGCTACAGGGTTGACTATGGCTACACCTTC. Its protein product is CASSYRVDYGYTF.

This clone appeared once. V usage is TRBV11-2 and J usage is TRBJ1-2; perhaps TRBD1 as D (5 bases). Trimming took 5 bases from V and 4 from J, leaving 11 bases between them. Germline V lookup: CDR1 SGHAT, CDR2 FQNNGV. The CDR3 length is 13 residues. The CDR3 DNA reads TGTGCCAGCAGCGAGGGCGGGGGCTATGGCTACACCTTC. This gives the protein CASSEGGGYGYTF.

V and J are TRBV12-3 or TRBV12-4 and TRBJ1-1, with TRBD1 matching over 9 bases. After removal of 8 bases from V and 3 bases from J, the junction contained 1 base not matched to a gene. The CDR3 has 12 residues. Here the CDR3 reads CASGQGHTEAFF. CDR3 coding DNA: TGTGCCAGCGGACAGGGGCACACTGAAGCTTTCTTT.

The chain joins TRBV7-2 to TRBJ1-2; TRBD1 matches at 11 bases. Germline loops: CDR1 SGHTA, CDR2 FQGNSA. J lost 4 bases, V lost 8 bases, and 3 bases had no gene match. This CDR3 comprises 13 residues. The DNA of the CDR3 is TGTGCCAGCCCTGGGACAGGGGGCTATGGCTACACCTTC. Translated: CASPGTGGYGYTF.

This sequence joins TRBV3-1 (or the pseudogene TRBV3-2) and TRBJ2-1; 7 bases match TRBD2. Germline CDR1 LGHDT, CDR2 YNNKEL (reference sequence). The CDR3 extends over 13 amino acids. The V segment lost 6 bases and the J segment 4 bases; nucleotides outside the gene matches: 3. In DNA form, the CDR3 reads TGTGCCAGCAGTAGCGGGTTTTACAATGAGCAGTTCTTC. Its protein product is CASSSGFYNEQFF.

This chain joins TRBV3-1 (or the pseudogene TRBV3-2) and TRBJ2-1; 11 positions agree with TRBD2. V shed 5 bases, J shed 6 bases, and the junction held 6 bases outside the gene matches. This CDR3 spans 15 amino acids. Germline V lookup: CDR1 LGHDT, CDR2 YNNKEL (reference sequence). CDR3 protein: CASSFSGGAGNEQFF. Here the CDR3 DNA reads TGTGCCAGCAGCTTTAGCGGGGGGGCGGGCAATGAGCAGTTCTTC.